Here is one TCR beta chain with its context. Its specific antigen is unknown. No much larger clonotype is one base removed from it; base qualities were not supplied. Library construction relied on the immunoSEQ multiplex PCR assay. From the authors' description of their analysis: A statistical classification framework was built for diagnosing cytomegalovirus status from the catalog of TCR beta chain sequences. In its TCRdb copy, this immuneACCESS table keeps in-frame sequences only and misses some clones. Where compared with another copy, unresolved V genes explain less than half of these, and the others have no known cause. From that table come the V and J calls and clone size; the DNA was used to work out D and trimming. This sample comprises about 160,000 clones, 90% to 97% of them detected only once. The ten largest clonotypes hold 0.89% of the sample. The data stem from a study of cytomegalovirus exposure and HLA in healthy donors (dated by TCRdb to 2017 to 2019). Notes on the research overall: According to a later analysis, one platform produced both the 100 to 150 validation repertoires and the roughly 640 repertoires of the first cohort. The aim of the study was to test whether cataloging public T cell receptors could identify signatures of past pathogen exposure. High-throughput TCR immunosequencing, statistical association of individual TCRs with disease status, and machine learning were combined to predict cytomegalovirus infection status. In addition to the first cohort of 666 subjects, a separate validation cohort of about 120 different subjects was used. Study-wide findings and limitations: The study gave a list of under 200 TCR beta chains associated with cytomegalovirus. Of the cluster scores, about 94% were above 0 in a later analysis, which found that TCRs clustered in the first cohort also tended to co-occur in the 95 to 150 validation repertoires. Most TCR sequences were seen in very few donors, while some public TCRs were found in many individuals. A later analysis lacked HLA typing for the validation cohort, so it scored co-occurrence in that cohort across all 110 or so repertoires. Cytomegalovirus status was reported to be diagnosed by the classifier with high specificity and sensitivity in both the original and validation cohorts. A few of the identified cytomegalovirus-associated TCR beta chains were confirmed in vitro to be specific for cytomegalovirus antigens. According to the authors, the approach could potentially be generalized to other disease states and immunological phenotypes.

At the junction V is shortened by 0 bases and J by 7 bases, with 8 bases in between. Reading the germline V gene gives CDR1 SGHRS and CDR2 YFSETQ. Inclusive of the bounding cysteine and phenylalanine, the CDR3 is 14 residues long. Only the CDR3 portion is preserved as DNA: 42 bases, with reading frame beginning at the first base. Separate from the approximately 700-subject first cohort, the validation cohort of 90 to 150 subjects was the group to which the donors belonged. The TCR originated in a woman aged 18-30 years in good health and CMV-seronegative. The sample taken for sequencing was PBMCs. The sequence joins TRBV5-1 to TRBJ1-6; no D gene can be assigned with confidence. The CDR3 has the sequence CASSLGGSNSPLHF. The nucleotide sequence is TGCGCCAGCAGCTTGGGCGGCAGCAATTCACCCCTCCACTTT.